The sequence of this T cell receptor beta chain was determined in a study of molecular identifiers for immune sequencing clone quantification listed by TCRdb under 2018. The study in broad terms: In a replicate experiment, RNA from roughly 18,000 or 92,000 naive CD8 T cells was split into five aliquots, four of which were sequenced. CD8 T cells were used in a methods study to benchmark molecular-identifier clustering-based TCR repertoire sequencing (MIDCIRS) and TCR RNA copy counting. Study-wide findings and limitations: A single cell's worth of spiked-in Jurkat TCR RNA was reported detectable even among one million naive CD8 T cells. Highly expanded clone sizes could be underestimated because identical TCR molecules may share a barcode. Modeling estimated about 3.3 recovered TCR RNA copies per cell, compared with about 10 by digital PCR, which implies about 32% capture efficiency. Naive libraries contained spiked-in Jurkat TCR RNA (approximately ten copies' worth), which is not part of the donor repertoire. In CMV-specific effector cells, clones with more than 20 RNA copies contained over 98% of molecules, whereas in naive cells such clones contained under 1% of molecules. When barcode sub-clustering was omitted, TCR diversity was inflated by chimeric consensus sequences, with chimeras reaching as high as 47%.

Library preparation used PCR. The reads were generated on a NextSeq 500. Bulk TCR libraries were prepared as previously described, using TCR primers listed in Table S5. The Qiagen AllPrep DNA/RNA kit was used to purify total RNA. Before analysis, reads from multiple sequencing runs of the same library were pooled. Per the source publication's procedure: Reads were retained only if the reads had an exact TCR constant sequence, and the retained reads were trimmed to 150 nt and grouped according to their 12-nt molecular barcodes. Reads inside each barcode group were sub-clustered using a 15% Levenshtein threshold, and a quality-weighted consensus sequence was constructed for each RNA molecule. Non-functional sequences were removed, as were lower-count sequences one edit away from another. On the basis of fitting two negative binomial distributions, barcode sub-clusters with fewer than 20% of the maximum read count were discarded. TCRdb applied fastp at Q25 and MiXCR to the public reads, then kept only in-frame beta chains. Rows with a matching CDR3 protein are joined into one entry that keeps the most common DNA and genes. The V and J calls were not made by the authors but by TCRdb's processing. Here the sample has about 630,000 distinct CDR3 sequences; roughly 25% occur a single time. The ten largest clones take up about 0.8% of the sample.

Libraries of naive CD8 T cells were built from about 20,000 to 1,000,000 sorted cells, with 10%, 30% or 50% of the purified RNA used. Naive CD8 T cells, defined as CD8+CD4-CCR7+CD45RA+, were FACS-sorted into RLT Plus buffer on a BD FACSAria II. To test detection sensitivity, Jurkat RNA equivalent to more than 8 TCR copies was spiked into samples of roughly 18,000-1,100,000 naive CD8 T cells. CD8 T cells were enriched using RosetteSep CD8+ T Cell Enrichment Cocktail and Ficoll-Paque, and the enriched cells then underwent ACK red cell lysis. This clonotype was seen ten or more times. Its target antigen remains unknown. Per-base quality was not reported, and no clone a single base away is much larger than it. The sequenced material came from naive CD8+ T cells from blood, with Jurkat cell RNA spiked in. According to the study, the label for this sample's cell subset or site signals: FACS-sorted CD8+CD4-CCR7+CD45RA+ naive T cells. This receptor was identified in a human donor in good health. Some libraries in this study had Jurkat cell RNA spiked in.

Here is the DNA: TGTGCCAGCAGCTTAGCTGGGAACGGAGGGGAAAAACTGTTTTTT. This gives the protein CASSLAGNGGEKLFF. The rearranged segments are TRBV7-2 and TRBJ1-4, with the D gene too uncertain to name. Inclusive of the bounding cysteine and phenylalanine, the CDR3 is 15 residues long. The only DNA kept is the CDR3, 45 bases in frame from the first base. CDR1 and CDR2 are read off the germline V gene as SGHTA and FQGNSA. V drops 0 bases and J drops 8 bases, leaving 13 bases in between.